The text below deals with one T cell receptor beta chain. Its antigen is currently unknown. Data came from immunoSEQ multiplex PCR; TCRdb stores just in-frame clones and leaves some out. The sample holds some 25,000 clones, roughly 60% seen once. The sample comes from a study of radiation and T cells in renal cell carcinoma. Study-level points and caveats: In nephrectomy-only tumors, top 100 clonotypes averaged about 45%, versus 54% irradiated. Dominant CDR3 motifs were more common in irradiated tumors than controls.

The CDR3 sequence is 16 residues long. V lost 0 bases, J lost 3 bases, and 7 bases stayed unmatched. The germline V gene encodes CDR1 SGHDT and CDR2 YYEEEE. Specified treatment: treatment-naive control, cytoreductive nephrectomy. The tumor was a clear cell renal cell carcinoma. Control tumors came from a handful of females and some 11 males, aged roughly 40 to 82. This TCR derives from a man aged 40-49 years with renal cell carcinoma. The sequences come from tumor tissue, collected from a patient whose treatment was nephrectomy without radiotherapy. The rearrangement joins TRBV5-6 to TRBJ2-7; TRBD2 agrees at 9 bases. CDR3 region: CASSLEFPSGIYEQYF. The CDR3 DNA reads TGTGCCAGCAGCTTGGAGTTCCCTAGCGGGATCTACGAGCAGTACTTC.